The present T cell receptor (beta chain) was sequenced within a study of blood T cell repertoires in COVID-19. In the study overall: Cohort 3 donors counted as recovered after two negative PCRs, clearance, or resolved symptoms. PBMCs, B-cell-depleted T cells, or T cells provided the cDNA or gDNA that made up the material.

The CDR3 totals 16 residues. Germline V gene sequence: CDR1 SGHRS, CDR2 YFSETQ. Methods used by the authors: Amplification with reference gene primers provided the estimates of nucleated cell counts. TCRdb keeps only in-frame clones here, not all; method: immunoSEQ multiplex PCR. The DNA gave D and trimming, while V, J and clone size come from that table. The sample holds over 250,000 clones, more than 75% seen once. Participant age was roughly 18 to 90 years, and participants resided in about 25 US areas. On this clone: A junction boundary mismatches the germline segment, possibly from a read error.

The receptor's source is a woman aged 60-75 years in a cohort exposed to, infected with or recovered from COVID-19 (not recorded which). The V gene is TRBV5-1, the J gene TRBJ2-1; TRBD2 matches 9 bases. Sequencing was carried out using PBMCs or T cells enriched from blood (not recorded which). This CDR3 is CASNLWVAGAYNEQFF. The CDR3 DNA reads TGCGCCAGCAACTTGTGGGTAGCGGGAGCCTACAATGAGCAGTTCTTC.